This TCR beta chain came from a study of control samples from healthy donors and cancer patients (dated by TCRdb to the early 2020s). Concerning this clone itself: It has no known antigen specificity. Base qualities are missing; no much larger clone stands one base away.

Library generation was performed with the immunoSEQ multiplex PCR assay. Drawn from immuneACCESS, this table holds only the in-frame rearrangements with V and J called that TCRdb kept. Clones are partly lost; checked studies trace under half to an unresolved V gene and leave the rest unexplained. The sample table lists some 140,000 clones, 85% to 95% of them with a count of one. In total, the top ten clones hold about 14% of the sample. Inclusive of the bounding cysteine and phenylalanine, the CDR3 is 10 residues long. Of all the DNA, just the CDR3 is kept, 30 bases in frame from base 1. CDR1 and CDR2 are read off the germline V gene (reference sequence) as DFQATT and SNEGSKA. The V and J ends are trimmed by 0 bases and 7 bases, leaving 1 base between them.

This sequence originates from a man aged 55 to 69 with colorectal cancer. Recombination connected TRBV20-1 to TRBJ2-1; no D gene is confidently identified. Material: PBMCs. CDR3 protein: CSARENEQFF. The nucleotides read TGCAGTGCTAGAGAGAATGAGCAGTTCTTC.